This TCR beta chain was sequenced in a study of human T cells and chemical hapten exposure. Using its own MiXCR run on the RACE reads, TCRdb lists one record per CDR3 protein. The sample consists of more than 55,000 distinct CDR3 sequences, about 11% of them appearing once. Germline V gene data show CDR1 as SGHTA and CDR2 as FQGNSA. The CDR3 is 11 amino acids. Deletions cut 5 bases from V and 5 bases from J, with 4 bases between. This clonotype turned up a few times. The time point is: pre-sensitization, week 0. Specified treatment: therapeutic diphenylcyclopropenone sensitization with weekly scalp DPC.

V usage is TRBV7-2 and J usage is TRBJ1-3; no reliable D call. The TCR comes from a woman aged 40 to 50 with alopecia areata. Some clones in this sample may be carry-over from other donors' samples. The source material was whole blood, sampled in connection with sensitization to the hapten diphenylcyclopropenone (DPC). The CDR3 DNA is TGTGCCAGCAGCCGCCGAAACACCATATATTTT. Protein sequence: CASSRRNTIYF.